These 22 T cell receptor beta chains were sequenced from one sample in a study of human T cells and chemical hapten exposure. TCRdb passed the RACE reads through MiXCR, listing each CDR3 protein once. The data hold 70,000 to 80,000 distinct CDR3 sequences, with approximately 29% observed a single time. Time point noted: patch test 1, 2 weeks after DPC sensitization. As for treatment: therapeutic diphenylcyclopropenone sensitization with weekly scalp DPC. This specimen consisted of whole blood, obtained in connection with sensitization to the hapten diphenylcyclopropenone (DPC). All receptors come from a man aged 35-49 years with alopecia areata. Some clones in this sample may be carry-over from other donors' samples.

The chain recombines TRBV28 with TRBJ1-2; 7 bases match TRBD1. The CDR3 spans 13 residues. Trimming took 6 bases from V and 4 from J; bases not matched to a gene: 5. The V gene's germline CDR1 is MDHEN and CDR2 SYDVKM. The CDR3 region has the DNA TGTGCCAGCAGCTCGACAGGGTTCTATGGCTACACCTTC. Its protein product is CASSSTGFYGYTF.

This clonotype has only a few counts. The CDR3 sequence is CASTARLVTDTQYF. CDR3 sequence (DNA): TGTGCCAGCACCGCAAGATTGGTCACAGATACGCAGTATTTT. The chain recombines TRBV27 with TRBJ2-3; D remains ambiguous. V lost 7 bases to trimming and J lost 2 bases, with 13 bases between them. CDR1 is MNHEY and CDR2 is SMNVEV in the germline V gene (reference sequence). The CDR3 extends over 14 amino acids.

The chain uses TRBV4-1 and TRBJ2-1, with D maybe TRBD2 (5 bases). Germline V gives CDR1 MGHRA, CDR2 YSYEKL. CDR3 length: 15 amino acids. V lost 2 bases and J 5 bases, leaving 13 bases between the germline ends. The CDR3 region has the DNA TGCGCCAGCAGCCAAAGTTCAGCGGCTAACAATGAGCAGTTCTTC. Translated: CASSQSSAANNEQFF.

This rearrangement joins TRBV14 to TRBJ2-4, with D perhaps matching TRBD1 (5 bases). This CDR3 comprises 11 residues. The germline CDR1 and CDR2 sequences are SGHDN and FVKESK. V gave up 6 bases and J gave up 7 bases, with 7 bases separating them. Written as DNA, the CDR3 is TGTGCCAGCAGTAAGGGGAACATTCAGTACTTC. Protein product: CASSKGNIQYF.

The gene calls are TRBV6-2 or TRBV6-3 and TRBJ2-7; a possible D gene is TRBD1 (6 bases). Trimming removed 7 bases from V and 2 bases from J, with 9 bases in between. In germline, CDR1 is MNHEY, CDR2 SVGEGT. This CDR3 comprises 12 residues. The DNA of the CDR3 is TGTGCCAGCAAAGGGGGACCCTACGAGCAGTACTTC. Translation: CASKGGPYEQYF.

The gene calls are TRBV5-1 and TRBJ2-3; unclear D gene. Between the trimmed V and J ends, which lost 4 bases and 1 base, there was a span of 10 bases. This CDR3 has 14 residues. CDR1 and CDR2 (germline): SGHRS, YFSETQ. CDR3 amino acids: CASSTITGTDTQYF. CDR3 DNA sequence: TGCGCCAGCAGCACAATAACCGGCACAGATACGCAGTATTTT.

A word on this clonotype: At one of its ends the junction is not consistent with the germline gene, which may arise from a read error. The CDR3 loop is CASSQDSASGLRLHF. The CDR3 coding sequence is TGTGCCAGCAGCCAAGATTCAGCGTCTGGACTCCGCTTGCACTTC. The V call is TRBV4-2, the J call TRBJ2-7, with D tentatively TRBD2 (5 bases). Germline V gene data show CDR1 as LGHNA and CDR2 as YNFKEQ. The CDR3 is 15 amino acids.

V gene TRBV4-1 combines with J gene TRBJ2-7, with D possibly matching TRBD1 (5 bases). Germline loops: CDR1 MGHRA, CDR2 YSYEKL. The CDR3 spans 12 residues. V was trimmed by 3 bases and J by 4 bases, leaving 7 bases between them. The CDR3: CASSQAGYEQYF. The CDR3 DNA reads TGCGCCAGCAGCCAGGCAGGGTACGAGCAGTACTTC.

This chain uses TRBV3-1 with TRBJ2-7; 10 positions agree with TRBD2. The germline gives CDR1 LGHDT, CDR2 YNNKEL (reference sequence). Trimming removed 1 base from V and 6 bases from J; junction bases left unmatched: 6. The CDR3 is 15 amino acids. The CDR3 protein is CASSQGIAGGSEQYF. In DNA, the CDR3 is TGTGCCAGCAGCCAAGGGATAGCGGGAGGTAGCGAGCAGTACTTC.

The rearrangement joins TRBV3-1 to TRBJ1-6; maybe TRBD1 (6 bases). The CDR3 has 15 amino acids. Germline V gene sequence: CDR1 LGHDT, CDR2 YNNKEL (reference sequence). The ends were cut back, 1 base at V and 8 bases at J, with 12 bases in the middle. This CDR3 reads CASSQVGGSDSPLHF. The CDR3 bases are TGTGCCAGCAGCCAAGTAGGGGGTTCTGATTCACCCCTCCACTTT.

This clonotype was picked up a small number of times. The CDR3 spells CASSLQLAGGLGFSDTQYF. CDR3 in DNA: TGTGCCAGCAGCTTACAACTAGCGGGAGGCCTTGGGTTCTCCGATACGCAGTATTTT. The V and J genes are TRBV11-2 and TRBJ2-3; 12 nucleotides align to TRBD2. CDR3 length: 19 residues. Trimming at V came to 2 bases and at J to 6 bases, leaving 15 bases not matched to a gene. Germline assignment: CDR1 SGHAT and CDR2 FQNNGV.

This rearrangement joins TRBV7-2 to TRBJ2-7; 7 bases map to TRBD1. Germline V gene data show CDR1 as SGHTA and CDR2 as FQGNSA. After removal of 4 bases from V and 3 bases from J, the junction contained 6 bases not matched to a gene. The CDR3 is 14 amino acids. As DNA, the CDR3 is TGTGCCAGCAGCTCTACAGGGGTGAACTACGAGCAGTACTTC. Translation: CASSSTGVNYEQYF.

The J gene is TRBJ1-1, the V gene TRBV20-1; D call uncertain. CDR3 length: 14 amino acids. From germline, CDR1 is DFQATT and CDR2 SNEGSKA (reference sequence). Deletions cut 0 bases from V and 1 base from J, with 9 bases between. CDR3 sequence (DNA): TGCAGTGCTAGAGATAAGGGCGCGAACACTGAAGCTTTCTTT. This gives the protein CSARDKGANTEAFF.

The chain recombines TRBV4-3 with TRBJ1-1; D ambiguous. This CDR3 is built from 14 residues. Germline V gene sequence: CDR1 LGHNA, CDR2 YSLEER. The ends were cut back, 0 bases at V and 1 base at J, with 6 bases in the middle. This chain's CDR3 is CASSQDPRNTEAFF. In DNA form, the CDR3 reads TGCGCCAGCAGCCAAGATCCCAGGAACACTGAAGCTTTCTTT.

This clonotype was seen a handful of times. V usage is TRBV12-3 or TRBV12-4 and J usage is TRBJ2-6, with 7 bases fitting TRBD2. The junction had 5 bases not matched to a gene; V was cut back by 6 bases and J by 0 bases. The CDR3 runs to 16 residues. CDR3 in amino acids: CASSPGGTSGANVLTF. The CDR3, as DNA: TGTGCCAGCAGCCCGGGAGGAACCTCTGGGGCCAACGTCCTGACTTTC.

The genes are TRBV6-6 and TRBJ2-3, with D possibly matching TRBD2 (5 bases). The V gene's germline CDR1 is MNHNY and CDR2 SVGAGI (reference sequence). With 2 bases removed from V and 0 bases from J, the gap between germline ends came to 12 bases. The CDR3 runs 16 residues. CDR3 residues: CASSYGRADSTDTQYF. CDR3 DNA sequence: TGTGCCAGCAGTTACGGGCGGGCGGACAGCACAGATACGCAGTATTTT.

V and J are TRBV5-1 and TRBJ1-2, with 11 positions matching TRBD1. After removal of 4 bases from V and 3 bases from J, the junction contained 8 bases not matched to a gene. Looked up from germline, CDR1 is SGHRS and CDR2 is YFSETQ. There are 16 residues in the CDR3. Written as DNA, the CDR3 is TGCGCCAGCAGCCCAGGACAGGGGGCCTCCCACTATGGCTACACCTTC. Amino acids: CASSPGQGASHYGYTF.

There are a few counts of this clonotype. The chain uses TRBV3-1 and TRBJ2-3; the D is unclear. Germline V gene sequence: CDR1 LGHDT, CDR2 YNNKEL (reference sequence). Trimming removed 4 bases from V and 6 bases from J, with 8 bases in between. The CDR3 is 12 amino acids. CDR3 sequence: CASSLPFDTQYF. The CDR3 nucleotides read TGTGCCAGCAGCCTACCTTTTGATACGCAGTATTTT.

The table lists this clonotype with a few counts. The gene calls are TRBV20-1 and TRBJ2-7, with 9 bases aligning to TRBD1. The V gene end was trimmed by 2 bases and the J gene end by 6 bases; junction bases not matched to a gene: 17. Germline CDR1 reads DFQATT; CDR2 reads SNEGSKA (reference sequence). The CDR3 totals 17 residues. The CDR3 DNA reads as TGCAGTGCTAGAATTCTAGACCGGGACAGGGTAGGAGCCGAGCAGTACTTC. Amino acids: CSARILDRDRVGAEQYF.

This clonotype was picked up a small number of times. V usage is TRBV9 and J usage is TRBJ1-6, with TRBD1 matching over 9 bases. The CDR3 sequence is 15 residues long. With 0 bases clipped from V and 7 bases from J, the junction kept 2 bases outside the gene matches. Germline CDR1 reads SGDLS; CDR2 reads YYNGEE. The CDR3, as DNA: TGTGCCAGCAGCGTAGCCGACAGGGGGAATTCACCCCTCCACTTT. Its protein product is CASSVADRGNSPLHF.

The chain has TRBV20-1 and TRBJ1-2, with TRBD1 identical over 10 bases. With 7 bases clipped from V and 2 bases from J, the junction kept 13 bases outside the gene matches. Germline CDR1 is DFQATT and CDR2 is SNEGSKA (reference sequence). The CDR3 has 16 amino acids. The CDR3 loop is CSGTTGGAARNYGYTF. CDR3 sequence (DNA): TGCAGTGGTACGACAGGGGGCGCGGCAAGGAACTATGGCTACACCTTC.

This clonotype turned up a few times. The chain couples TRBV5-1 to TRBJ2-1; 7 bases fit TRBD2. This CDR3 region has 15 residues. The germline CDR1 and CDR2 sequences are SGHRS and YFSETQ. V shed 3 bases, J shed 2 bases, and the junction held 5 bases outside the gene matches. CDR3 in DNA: TGCGCCAGCAGCTCTGTAGCGGGTCCCTACAATGAGCAGTTCTTC. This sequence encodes CASSSVAGPYNEQFF.